This TCR beta chain was identified in a study of shared clonotypes between healthy human individuals. The CDR3 length is 13 residues. Germline assignment: CDR1 MDHEN and CDR2 SYDVKM. Trimming took off 2 bases at V and 5 bases at J, with 7 bases between the two ends. Every immunoSEQ plate was one replicate of a subset's evenly spread DNA. Sequencing was performed with immunoSEQ multiplex PCR; in TCRdb, only in-frame clones are kept and a portion is missing. The table shows 1 million to 1.2 million clones, with approximately 80% occurring only once. The sequenced material came from memory CD4+ T cells from PBMCs. Sample subset: CD45RA-negative fraction. The source is a young man in good health. Some clones in this sample may be carry-over from other donors' samples. The chain joins TRBV28 to TRBJ1-3; D is uncertain. For the CDR3, the DNA is TGTGCCAGCAGTTTAGCCGGGAGAAACACCATATATTTT. Translating it yields CASSLAGRNTIYF.